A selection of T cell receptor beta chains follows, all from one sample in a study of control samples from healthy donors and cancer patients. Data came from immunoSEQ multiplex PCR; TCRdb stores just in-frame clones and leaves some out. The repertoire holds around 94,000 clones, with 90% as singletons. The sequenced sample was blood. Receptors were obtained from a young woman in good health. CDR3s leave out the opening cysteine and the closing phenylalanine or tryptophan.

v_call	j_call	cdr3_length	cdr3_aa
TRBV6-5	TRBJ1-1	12	ASGRDSGNTEAF
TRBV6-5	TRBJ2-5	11	ASSYQGQETQY
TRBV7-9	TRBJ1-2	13	ASSGRQGINYGYT
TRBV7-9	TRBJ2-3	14	ASSPIERVSTDTQY
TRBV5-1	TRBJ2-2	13	ASSLVTVNTGELF
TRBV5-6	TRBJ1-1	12	ASSALGSNTEAF
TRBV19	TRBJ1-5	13	ASSRDSYSNQPQH
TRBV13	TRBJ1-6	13	ASSLRQSYYSPLH
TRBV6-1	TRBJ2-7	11	ASSEFYGYEQY
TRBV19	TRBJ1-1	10	ASSQVTTEAF
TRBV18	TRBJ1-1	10	ASSPLQGEAF
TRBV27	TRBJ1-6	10	ASSEGSSPLH
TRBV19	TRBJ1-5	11	ASSTDRNQPQH
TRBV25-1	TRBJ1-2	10	ASSEYGAGYT
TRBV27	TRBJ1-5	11	ASSLRQDQPQH
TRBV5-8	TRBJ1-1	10	ASSLVDTEAF
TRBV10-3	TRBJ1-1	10	AISDGNTEAF
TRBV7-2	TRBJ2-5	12	ASSSTFDRLTQY
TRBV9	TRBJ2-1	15	ASSGLDPRTSYNEQF
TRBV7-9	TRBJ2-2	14	ASSLLDRLDTGELF
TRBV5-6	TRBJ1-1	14	ASSQNTVGMNTEAF
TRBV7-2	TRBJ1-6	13	ASSLSRVNNSPLH
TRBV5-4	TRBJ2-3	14	ASSLRAGGASDTQY
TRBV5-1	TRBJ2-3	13	ASSSVGGTGDTQY
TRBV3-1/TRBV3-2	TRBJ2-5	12	ASSSTGERLTQY
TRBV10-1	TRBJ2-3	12	ASTDSIGTDTQY
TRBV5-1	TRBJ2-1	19	ASSLLVLGTSGAPGYNEQF
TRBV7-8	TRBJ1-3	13	ASSLGGTSGNTIY